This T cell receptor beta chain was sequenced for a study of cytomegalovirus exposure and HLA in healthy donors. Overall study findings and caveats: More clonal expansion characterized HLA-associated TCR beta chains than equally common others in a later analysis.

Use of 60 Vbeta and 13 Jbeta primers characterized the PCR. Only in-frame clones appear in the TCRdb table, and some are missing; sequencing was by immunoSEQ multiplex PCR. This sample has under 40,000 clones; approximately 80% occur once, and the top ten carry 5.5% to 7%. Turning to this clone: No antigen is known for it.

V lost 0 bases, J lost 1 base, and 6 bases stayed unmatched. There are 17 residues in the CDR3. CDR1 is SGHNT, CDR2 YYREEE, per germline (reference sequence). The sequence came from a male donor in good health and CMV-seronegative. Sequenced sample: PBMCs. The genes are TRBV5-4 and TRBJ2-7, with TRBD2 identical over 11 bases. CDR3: CASSLGTSGLRSYEQYF. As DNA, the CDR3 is TGTGCCAGCAGCTTGGGGACTAGCGGGTTGAGATCCTACGAGCAGTACTTC.